These 8 T cell receptor beta chains came from one sample sequenced in a study of blood T cell repertoires in COVID-19. The repertoire was sequenced with immunoSEQ multiplex PCR; TCRdb's copy has only in-frame clones and lacks some. The sample lists some 250,000 clones, more than 75% occurring once. Input material: PBMCs or T cells enriched from blood (not recorded which). The receptors derive from a woman aged 35 to 49 with acute COVID-19.

The V call is TRBV21-1, the J call TRBJ2-7; the table's D call of TRBD2 was not tested on the DNA. TRBV21-1 is a pseudogene. CDR3 length: 13 residues. The CDR3 is CASSNGSVDEQYF. For the CDR3, the DNA is TGTGCCAGCAGCAATGGAAGCGTTGACGAGCAGTACTTC.

Notes on this clone: This CDR3 is also generated by other DNA sequences in the sample. The chain couples TRBV27 to TRBJ2-7, with TRBD2 as a possible D gene (7 bases). V was clipped by 4 bases and J by 4 bases, with 11 bases between them. The germline V gene encodes CDR1 MNHEY and CDR2 SMNVEV (reference sequence). This CDR3 is 13 amino acids long. DNA for the CDR3: TGTGCCAGCAGTTCGGGGGGCGGTTACGAGCAGTACTTC. Translation: CASSSGGGYEQYF.

The chain has TRBV15 and TRBJ2-7, with 9 bases aligning to TRBD1. The CDR3 loop spans 16 amino acids. Losses at the gene ends were 8 bases for V and 2 bases for J; bases not matched to a gene: 13. Per germline, CDR1 LNHNV and CDR2 YYDKDF (reference sequence). CDR3 in DNA: TGTGCCACCTCACAGGGGGCTAGGACGGAAACCTACGAGCAGTACTTC. This encodes CATSQGARTETYEQYF.

V usage is TRBV5-4 and J usage is TRBJ2-3, with TRBD2 identical over 13 bases. This CDR3 is 16 amino acids long. Unmatched junction bases numbered 7, after V lost 4 bases and J lost 5 bases. Germline loops: CDR1 SGHNT, CDR2 YYREEE (reference sequence). CDR3 loop: CASSAELAGGGDTQYF. The CDR3 DNA sequence: TGTGCCAGCAGCGCCGAACTAGCGGGAGGGGGAGATACGCAGTATTTT. The entire variable domain, with the rest obtained from reference TRBV5-4 and TRBJ2-3, is as follows: ETGVTQSPTHLIKTRGQQVTLRCSSQSGHNTVSWYQQALGQGPQFIFQYYREEENGRGNFPPRFSGLQFPNYSSELNVNALELDDSALYLCASSAELAGGGDTQYFGPGTRLTVL.

The chain has TRBV6-5 and TRBJ1-6, with D unresolved. With 0 bases removed from V and 9 bases from J, the gap between germline ends came to 6 bases. This CDR3 contains 13 residues. CDR1 and CDR2 (germline): MNHEY, SVGAGI. CDR3 nucleotides: TGTGCCAGCAGTTACTCGAGTGGTTCACCCCTCCACTTT. This gives the protein CASSYSSGSPLHF.

The chain is built from TRBV7-6 and TRBJ2-5; D might be TRBD1 (6 bases). Trimming removed 2 bases at V and 5 bases at J, with 18 bases between. Per germline, CDR1 SGHVS and CDR2 FNYEAQ. This CDR3 is 16 amino acids long. CDR3 sequence reads: CASSLLGTKRGETQYF. The CDR3 DNA reads as TGTGCCAGCAGCTTACTAGGGACCAAGAGGGGGGAGACCCAGTACTTC.

The chain employs TRBV7-9 and TRBJ1-5; D is unclear. The CDR3 spans 14 residues. The V gene's germline CDR1 is SEHNR and CDR2 FQNEAQ (reference sequence). Trimming took off 5 bases at V and 2 bases at J, with 10 bases between the two ends. CDR3 sequence (DNA): TGTGCCAGCAGCCTCGGACTGGGCAATCAGCCCCAGCATTTT. Translating it yields CASSLGLGNQPQHF.

The chain uses TRBV5-4 and TRBJ2-1; the match to TRBD2 covers 9 bases. This CDR3 region has 15 residues. The germline V gene encodes CDR1 SGHNT and CDR2 YYREEE (reference sequence). The trim removed 2 bases at V and 7 bases at J, leaving 7 bases unmatched. Here the CDR3 reads CASSLYSGRVNEQFF. CDR3 coding DNA: TGTGCCAGCAGCTTATATAGCGGGAGAGTTAATGAGCAGTTCTTC.